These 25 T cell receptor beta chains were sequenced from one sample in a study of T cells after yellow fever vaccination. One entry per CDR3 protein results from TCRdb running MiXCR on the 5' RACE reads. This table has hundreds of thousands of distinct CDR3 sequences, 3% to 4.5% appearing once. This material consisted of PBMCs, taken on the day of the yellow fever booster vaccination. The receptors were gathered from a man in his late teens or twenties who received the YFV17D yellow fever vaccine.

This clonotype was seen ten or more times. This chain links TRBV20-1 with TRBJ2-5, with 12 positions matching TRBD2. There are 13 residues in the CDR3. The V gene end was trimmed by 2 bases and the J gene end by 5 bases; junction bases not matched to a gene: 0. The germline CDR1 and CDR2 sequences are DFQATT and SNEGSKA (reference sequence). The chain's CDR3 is CSARLAGGETQYF. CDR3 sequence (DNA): TGCAGTGCTAGACTAGCGGGGGGGGAGACCCAGTACTTC.

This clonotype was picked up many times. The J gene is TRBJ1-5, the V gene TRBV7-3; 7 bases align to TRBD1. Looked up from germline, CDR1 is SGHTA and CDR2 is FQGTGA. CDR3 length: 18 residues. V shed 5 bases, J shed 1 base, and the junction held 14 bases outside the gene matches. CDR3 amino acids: CASSNRQGSGGSNQPQHF. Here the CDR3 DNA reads TGTGCCAGCAGCAATCGACAGGGCTCGGGGGGAAGCAATCAGCCCCAGCATTTT.

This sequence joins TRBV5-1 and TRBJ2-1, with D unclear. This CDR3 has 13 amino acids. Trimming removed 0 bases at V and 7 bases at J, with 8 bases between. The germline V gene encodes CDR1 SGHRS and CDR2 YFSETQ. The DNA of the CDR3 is TGCGCCAGCAGCTTGGAGTTCGCAAATGAGCAGTTCTTC. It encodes CASSLEFANEQFF.

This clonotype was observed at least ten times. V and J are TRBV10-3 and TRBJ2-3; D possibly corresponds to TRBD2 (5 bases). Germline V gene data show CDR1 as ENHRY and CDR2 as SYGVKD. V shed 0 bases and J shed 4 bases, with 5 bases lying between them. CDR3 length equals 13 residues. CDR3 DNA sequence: TGTGCCATCAGTGAGTCGGGAGCAGATACGCAGTATTTT. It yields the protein CAISESGADTQYF.

CDR3 in amino acids: CASSRRLTSGGVGELFF. CDR3 nucleotide sequence: TGTGCCAGCAGCCGACGCTTGACTAGCGGGGGGGTCGGGGAGCTGTTTTTT. The V call is TRBV7-2, the J call TRBJ2-2, with 14 bases matching TRBD2. CDR3 length: 17 residues. In germline, CDR1 is SGHTA, CDR2 FQGNSA. The V segment lost 5 bases and the J segment 7 bases; nucleotides outside the gene matches: 9. The complete variable domain, with remaining parts taken from reference TRBV7-2 and TRBJ2-2, reads GAGVSQSPSNKVTEKGKDVELRCDPISGHTALYWYRQSLGQGLEFLIYFQGNSAPDKSGLPSDRFSAERTGGSVSTLTIQRTQQEDSAVYLCASSRRLTSGGVGELFFGEGSRLTVL.

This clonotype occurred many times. CDR3 nucleotides: TGTGCCAGTAGAGACGGCGGCCGGAACACTGAAGCTTTCTTT. Translating it yields CASRDGGRNTEAFF. The chain couples TRBV19 to TRBJ1-1; D unclear. The V end was cut by 6 bases, the J end by 1 base, with 12 bases between. Germline V CDR1 and CDR2: LNHDA, SQIVND (reference sequence). The CDR3 loop spans 14 amino acids.

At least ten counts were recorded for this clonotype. The DNA of the CDR3 is TGCAGCGTTGGGGGGGGCCTGGATACGCAGTATTTT. Protein product: CSVGGGLDTQYF. The chain combines TRBV29-1 with TRBJ2-3; a weak D match, TRBD2 (7 bases). In germline, CDR1 is SQVTM, CDR2 ANQGSEA. Trimming stripped 4 bases from V and 6 bases from J, with 11 bases between. CDR3 length: 12 residues.

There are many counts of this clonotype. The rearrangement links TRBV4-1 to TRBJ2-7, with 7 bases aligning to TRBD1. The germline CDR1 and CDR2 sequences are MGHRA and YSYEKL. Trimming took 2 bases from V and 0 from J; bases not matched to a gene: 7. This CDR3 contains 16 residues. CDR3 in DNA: TGCGCCAGCAGCCAAACCGGGACAGCTAGCTCCTACGAGCAGTACTTC. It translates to CASSQTGTASSYEQYF.

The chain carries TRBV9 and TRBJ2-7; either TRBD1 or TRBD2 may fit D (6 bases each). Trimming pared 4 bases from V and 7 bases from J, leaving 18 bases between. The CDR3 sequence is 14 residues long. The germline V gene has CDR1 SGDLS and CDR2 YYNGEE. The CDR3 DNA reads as TGTGCCAGCAGCCCCGGCGGAAGGAGGGGGGAGCAGTACTTC. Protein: CASSPGGRRGEQYF.

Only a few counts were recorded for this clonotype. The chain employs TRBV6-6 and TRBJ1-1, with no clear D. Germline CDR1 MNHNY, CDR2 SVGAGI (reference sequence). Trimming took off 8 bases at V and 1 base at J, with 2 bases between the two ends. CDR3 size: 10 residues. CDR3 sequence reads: CASGNTEAFF. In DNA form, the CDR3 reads TGTGCCAGCGGGAACACTGAAGCTTTCTTT.

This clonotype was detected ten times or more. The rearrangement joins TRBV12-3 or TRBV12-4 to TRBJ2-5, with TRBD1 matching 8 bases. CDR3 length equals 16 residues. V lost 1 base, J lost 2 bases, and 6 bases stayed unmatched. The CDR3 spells CASSLVRGQGQETQYF. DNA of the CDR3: TGTGCCAGCAGTTTAGTCAGGGGGCAGGGGCAAGAGACCCAGTACTTC.

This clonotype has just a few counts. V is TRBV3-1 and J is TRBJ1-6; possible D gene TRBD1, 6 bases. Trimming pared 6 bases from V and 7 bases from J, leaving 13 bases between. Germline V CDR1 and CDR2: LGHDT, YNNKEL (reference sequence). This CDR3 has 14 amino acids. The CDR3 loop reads CASRETGRNSPLHF. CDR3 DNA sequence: TGTGCCAGCAGGGAGACAGGAAGAAATTCACCCCTCCACTTT.

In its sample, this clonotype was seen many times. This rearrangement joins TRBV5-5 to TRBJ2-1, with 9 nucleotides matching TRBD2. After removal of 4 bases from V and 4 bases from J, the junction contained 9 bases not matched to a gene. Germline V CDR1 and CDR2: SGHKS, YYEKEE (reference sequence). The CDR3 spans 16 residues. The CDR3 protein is CASSPSGGGAYNEQFF. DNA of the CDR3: TGTGCCAGCAGCCCAAGCGGCGGGGGGGCTTACAATGAGCAGTTCTTC.

CDR3 region: CASSLTLVGAPSTDTQYF. For the CDR3, the DNA is TGTGCCAGCAGCTTAACTTTGGTGGGAGCTCCTAGCACAGATACGCAGTATTTT. The rearrangement links TRBV11-2 to TRBJ2-3, with D perhaps TRBD2 (5 bases). The CDR3 has 18 amino acids. Germline CDR1 is SGHAT and CDR2 is FQNNGV. Trimming stripped 2 bases from V and 0 bases from J, with 18 bases between.

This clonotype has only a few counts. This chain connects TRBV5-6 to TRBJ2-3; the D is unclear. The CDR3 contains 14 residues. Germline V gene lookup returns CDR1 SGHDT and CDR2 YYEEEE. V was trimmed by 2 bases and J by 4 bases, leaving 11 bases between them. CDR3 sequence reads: CASSLSWEPDTQYF. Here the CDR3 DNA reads TGTGCCAGCAGCTTATCATGGGAACCAGATACGCAGTATTTT.

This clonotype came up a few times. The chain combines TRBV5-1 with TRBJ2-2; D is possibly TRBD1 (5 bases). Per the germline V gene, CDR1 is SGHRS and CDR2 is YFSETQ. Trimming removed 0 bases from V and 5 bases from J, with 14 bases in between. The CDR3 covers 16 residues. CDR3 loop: CASSLGAGFSTGELFF. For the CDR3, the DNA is TGCGCCAGCAGCTTGGGGGCAGGGTTTTCGACCGGGGAGCTGTTTTTT.

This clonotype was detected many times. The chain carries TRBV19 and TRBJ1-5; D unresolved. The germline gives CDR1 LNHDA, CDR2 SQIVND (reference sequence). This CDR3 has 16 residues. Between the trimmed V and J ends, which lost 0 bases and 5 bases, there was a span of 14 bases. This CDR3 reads CASSIDRPAAYQPQHF. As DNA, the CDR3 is TGTGCCAGTAGTATAGATCGTCCGGCAGCTTATCAGCCCCAGCATTTT.

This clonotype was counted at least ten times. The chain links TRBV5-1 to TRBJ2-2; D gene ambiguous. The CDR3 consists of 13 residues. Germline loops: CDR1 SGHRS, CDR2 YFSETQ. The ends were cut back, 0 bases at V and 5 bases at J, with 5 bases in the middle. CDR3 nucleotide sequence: TGCGCCAGCAGCTTGGACCCAACCGGGGAGCTGTTTTTT. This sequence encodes CASSLDPTGELFF. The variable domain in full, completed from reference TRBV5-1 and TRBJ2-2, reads KAGVTQTPRYLIKTRGQQVTLSCSPISGHRSVSWYQQTPGQGLQFLFEYFSETQRNKGNFPGRFSGRQFSNSRSEMNVSTLELGDSALYLCASSLDPTGELFFGEGSRLTVL.

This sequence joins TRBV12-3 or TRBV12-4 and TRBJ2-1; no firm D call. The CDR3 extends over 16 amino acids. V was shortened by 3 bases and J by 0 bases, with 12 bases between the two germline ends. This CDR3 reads CASSFVVDSSYNEQFF. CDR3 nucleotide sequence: TGTGCCAGCAGTTTTGTAGTCGATAGCTCCTACAATGAGCAGTTCTTC.

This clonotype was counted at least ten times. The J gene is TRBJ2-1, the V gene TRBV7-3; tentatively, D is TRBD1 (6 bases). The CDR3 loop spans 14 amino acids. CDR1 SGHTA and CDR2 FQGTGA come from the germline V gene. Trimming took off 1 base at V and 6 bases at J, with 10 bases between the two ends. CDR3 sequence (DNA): TGTGCCAGCAGCTTAATGGACAGCTCCAATGAGCAGTTCTTC. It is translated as CASSLMDSSNEQFF.

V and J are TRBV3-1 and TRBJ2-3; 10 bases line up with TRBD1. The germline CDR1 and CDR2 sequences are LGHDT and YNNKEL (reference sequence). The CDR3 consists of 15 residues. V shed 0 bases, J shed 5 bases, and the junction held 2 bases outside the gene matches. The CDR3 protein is CASSQDRTGGDTQYF. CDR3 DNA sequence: TGTGCCAGCAGCCAAGACCGGACAGGGGGAGATACGCAGTATTTT.

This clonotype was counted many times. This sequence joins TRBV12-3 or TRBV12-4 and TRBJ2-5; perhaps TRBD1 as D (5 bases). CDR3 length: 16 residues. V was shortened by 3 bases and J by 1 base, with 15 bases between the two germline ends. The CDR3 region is CASSFAPAGPQETQYF. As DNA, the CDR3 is TGTGCCAGCAGTTTCGCCCCAGCAGGGCCCCAAGAGACCCAGTACTTC.

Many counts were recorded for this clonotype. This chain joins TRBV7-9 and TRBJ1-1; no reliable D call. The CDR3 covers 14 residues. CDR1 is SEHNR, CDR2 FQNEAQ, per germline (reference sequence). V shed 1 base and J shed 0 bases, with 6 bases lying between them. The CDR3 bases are TGTGCCAGCAGCTTAGTTGCCCTGAACACTGAAGCTTTCTTT. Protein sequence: CASSLVALNTEAFF.

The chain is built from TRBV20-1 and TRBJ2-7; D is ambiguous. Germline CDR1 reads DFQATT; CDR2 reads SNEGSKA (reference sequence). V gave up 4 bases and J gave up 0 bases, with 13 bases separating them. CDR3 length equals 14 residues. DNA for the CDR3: TGCAGTGCTATCGATCAGGTTAGCTCCTACGAGCAGTACTTC. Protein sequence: CSAIDQVSSYEQYF.

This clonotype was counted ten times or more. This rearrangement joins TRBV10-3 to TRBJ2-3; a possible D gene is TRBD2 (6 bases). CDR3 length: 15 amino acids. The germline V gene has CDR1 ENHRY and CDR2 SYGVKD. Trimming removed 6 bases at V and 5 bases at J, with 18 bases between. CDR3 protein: CAISPPGDEKDTQYF. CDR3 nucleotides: TGTGCCATCAGCCCTCCGGGAGACGAGAAAGATACGCAGTATTTT.